This TCR beta chain derives from a study of vaccination and CD4 T cells after COVID-19. Whole-study context: Overlapping spike peptides of SARS-CoV-2, HCoV-NL63, HCoV-OC43 and HCoV-229E stimulated the cells.

The treatment is: roughly 10-day PBMC culture with coronavirus spike peptide pools or control peptides (ViraFEST assay). Following expansion of antigen-specific T cells with peptide pools, ViraFEST then sequenced TCRs. Worth noting for this clonotype: Its antigen remains unknown.

The Oncomine TCR Beta short-read assay generated sequence data from the DNA of cultured CD4+ T cells. Scientists extracted genomic DNA from CD4+ T cells grown in culture. TCRdb re-called the PCR reads with MiXCR, one entry per CDR3 protein. The sample includes 15,000 or so distinct CDR3 sequences, roughly a third seen only once; the top ten take 36%. Trimming took off 0 bases at V and 9 bases at J, with 13 bases between the two ends. Germline-derived CDR1 and CDR2 are SGDLS and YYNGEE. This CDR3 contains 15 residues. Sequenced input: cultured CD4+ T cells from blood. The sequence came from a human donor with COVID-19. The gene calls are TRBV9 and TRBJ1-6; weak D call: TRBD1 (5 bases). CDR3: CASSVDWQRGSPLHF. CDR3 nucleotide sequence: TGTGCCAGCAGCGTAGATTGGCAGAGGGGTTCACCCCTCCACTTT.